This TCR beta chain was identified in a study of CD8 T cells in Susac syndrome. A quantity of about 0.5 to 1 ug RNA underwent reverse transcription using random hexamers. With immunoSEQ multiplex PCR, TCR beta CDR3 was amplified across 54 Vbeta and 13 Jbeta. Each CDR3 protein is one row after TCRdb ran MiXCR on the immunoSEQ multiplex PCR reads. The sample has 330,000 or so distinct CDR3 sequences; over 75% are singletons. Sequencing targeted TCR beta in T cells from blood (CD8+ and CD4+). TEMRA cells were FACS-enriched, and CD8+ and CD4+ T cells were isolated negatively. CDR1 and CDR2 (germline): LNHDA, SQIVND (reference sequence). This CDR3 has 12 amino acids. V was clipped by 5 bases and J by 6 bases, with 8 bases between them.

The chain couples TRBV19 to TRBJ2-1; D unresolved. This TCR derives from a human donor with multiple sclerosis. The source material was CD8+ T cells from PBMCs. This chain's CDR3 is CASSYFSNEQFF. The CDR3 nucleotides are TGTGCCAGTAGTTATTTCTCCAATGAGCAGTTCTTC.